This T cell receptor (beta chain) was profiled in a study of shared clonotypes between healthy human individuals. Study results and caveats: Estimated richness values were generally larger in naive subsets than in memory subsets.

Assay used: immunoSEQ multiplex PCR; TCRdb lists only in-frame clones, some missing. The sample consists of 2,500,000 or so clones, around 93% of them appearing once. There were no recent acute infections or vaccinations among the donors, who were healthy HIV-negative adults. Comment on this clone: The antigen remains undetermined.

The sequenced sample was naive CD4+ T cells from PBMCs. Documented subset: CD45RA+ positively selected. The sequence came from a man aged 18 to 35 in good health. Some clones in this sample may be carry-over from other donors' samples.

This CDR3 reads CASSKPNEQFF. The CDR3 DNA reads TGTGCCAGCAGCAAGCCCAATGAGCAGTTCTTC. The gene calls are TRBV21-1 and TRBJ2-1. TRBV21-1 is a listed pseudogene. The length of the CDR3 is 11 residues.